Here is one T cell receptor beta chain with its context. TCRdb's copy holds only in-frame clones and misses some; the assay was immunoSEQ multiplex PCR. The sample lists around 1.9 million clones, about 94% occurring once. Positively selected for CCR7, the CD45RO-negative cells used as naive CD8 cells excluded terminally differentiated effector memory CD45RA+ cells. The germline V gene has CDR1 ENHRY and CDR2 SYGVKD. This CDR3 has 12 amino acids. V gave up 10 bases and J gave up 2 bases, with 11 bases separating them. The data belong to a study of shared clonotypes between healthy human individuals. This chain links TRBV10-3 with TRBJ1-2, with D uncertain. The TCR sequence derives from a man in his late teens or twenties in good health. Some clones in this sample may be carry-over from other donors' samples. The sequenced sample consisted of naive CD8+ T cells from PBMCs. CDR3 DNA: TGTGCCAGTTTAGGGTCCAACTATGGCTACACCTTC. This gives the protein CASLGSNYGYTF.